These 3 T cell receptor beta chains were sequenced from one sample in a study of cytomegalovirus exposure and HLA in healthy donors. The PCR ran on 60 Vbeta and 13 Jbeta primers. Repertoires were generated with immunoSEQ multiplex PCR, while TCRdb's copy carries only in-frame clones and drops some. This sample's table has 100,000 to 150,000 clones. Material: PBMCs. These receptors were obtained from a woman aged 40 to 50 in good health and CMV-seropositive.

V usage is TRBV19 and J usage is TRBJ2-7; 10 positions match TRBD1. Trimming cost V 5 bases and J 2 bases; bases outside gene matches: 3. The CDR3 is 14 residues long. Germline V CDR1 and CDR2: LNHDA, SQIVND (reference sequence). The CDR3 sequence is CASSATGGAYEQYF. In nucleotides, the CDR3 is TGTGCCAGTAGTGCGACAGGGGGCGCCTACGAGCAGTACTTC. Filled out from reference TRBV19 and TRBJ2-7, the complete variable domain reads DGGITQSPKYLFRKEGQNVTLSCEQNLNHDAMYWYRQDPGQGLRLIYYSQIVNDFQKGDIAEGYSVSREKKESFPLTVTSAQKNPTAFYLCASSATGGAYEQYFGPGTRLTVT.

The chain carries TRBV29-1 and TRBJ2-1; 7 bases map to TRBD2. Germline loops: CDR1 SQVTM, CDR2 ANQGSEA. With V trimmed by 3 bases and J by 9 bases, 11 bases remained unmatched. CDR3 length: 14 amino acids. In DNA form, the CDR3 reads TGCAGCGTTGATATGTGGGAGGGCCTTGCTGAGCAGTTCTTC. Amino acid sequence: CSVDMWEGLAEQFF.

The chain uses TRBV4-3 and TRBJ2-7; TRBD2 aligns across 7 bases. The CDR3 has 16 residues. Germline V lookup: CDR1 LGHNA, CDR2 YSLEER. With 3 bases clipped from V and 3 bases from J, the junction kept 11 bases outside the gene matches. CDR3 nucleotides: TGCGCCAGCAGCCATACGACTAGCCCGAAGAACTACGAGCAGTACTTC. Translated: CASSHTTSPKNYEQYF.